This T cell receptor beta chain was obtained from a study of cytomegalovirus exposure and HLA in healthy donors. It was with 60 Vbeta and 13 Jbeta primers that the PCR ran. In the original analysis: Approximately 9.9 million of 75 million to 85 million unique TCR beta chains were shared, per a later count. The table came from immunoSEQ multiplex PCR; TCRdb's copy has only in-frame clones and leaves some out. V, J and clone size reflect that table, while D and trimming were determined from the DNA. The sample carries 200,000 to 250,000 clones, roughly four fifths recorded once. The V segment lost 7 bases and the J segment 3 bases; nucleotides outside the gene matches: 5. CDR3 length: 12 residues. Germline V gives CDR1 SQVTM, CDR2 ANQGSEA.

Sequences were obtained from PBMCs. This rearrangement joins TRBV29-1 to TRBJ2-5, with TRBD2 matching over 7 bases. The clonotype comes from a woman in her thirties or forties in good health and CMV-seronegative. CDR3 nucleotide sequence: TGCAGCGGTGGGGGAGGGGAAGAGACCCAGTACTTC. This codes for CSGGGGEETQYF.